This T cell receptor beta chain was captured by sequencing in a study of T cell repertoires in cytomegalovirus infection. Whole-study context: Evidence of both CMV infection and a matching HLA type came from public TCR beta signatures.

TCRdb re-derived calls from the reads in MiXCR, one entry per CDR3 protein. The table includes 150,000 to 200,000 distinct CDR3 sequences, under 15% detected once. This CDR3 region has 18 residues. V was clipped by 0 bases and J by 0 bases, with 15 bases between them. From germline, CDR1 is LGHNA and CDR2 YNFKEQ. Study-wide results and caveats: Carriage of CMV together with the relevant HLA was identifiable through cumulative public TCR beta family frequency. Across the ex vivo response, the dominant clonotypes were HLA-C-restricted CMV-specific TCR beta clonotypes.

Worth noting for this clonotype: Its antigen remains unidentified.

The rearrangement joins TRBV4-2 to TRBJ2-4; tentatively, D is TRBD1 or TRBD2 (5 bases each). Sequencing was carried out using PBMCs. This receptor was obtained from a human donor in good health (CMV status not recorded). Some clones in this sample may be carry-over from other donors' samples. The CDR3 coding sequence is TGTGCCAGCAGCCAAGATATGCGGTCCGGGACAGCCAAAAACATTCAGTACTTC. Translation: CASSQDMRSGTAKNIQYF.